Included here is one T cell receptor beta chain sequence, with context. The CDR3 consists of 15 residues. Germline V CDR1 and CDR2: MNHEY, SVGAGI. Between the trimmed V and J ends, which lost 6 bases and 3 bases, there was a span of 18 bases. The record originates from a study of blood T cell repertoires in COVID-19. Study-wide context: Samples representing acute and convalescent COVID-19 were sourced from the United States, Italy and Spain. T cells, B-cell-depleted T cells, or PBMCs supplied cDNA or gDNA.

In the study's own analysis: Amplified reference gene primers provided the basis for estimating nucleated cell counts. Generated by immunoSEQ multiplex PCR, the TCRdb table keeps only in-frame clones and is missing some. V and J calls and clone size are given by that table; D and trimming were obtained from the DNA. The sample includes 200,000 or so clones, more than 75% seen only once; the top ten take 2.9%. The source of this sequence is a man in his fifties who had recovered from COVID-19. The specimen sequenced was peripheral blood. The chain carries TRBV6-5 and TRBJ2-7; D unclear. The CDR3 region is CASSAGSSDLYEQYF. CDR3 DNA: TGTGCCAGCAGCGCCGGGTCCTCCGACCTCTACGAGCAGTACTTC.